The following is a TCR beta chain sequence with its context. Its antigen is undetermined. The data derive from a study of Tregs in tolerant kidney transplant recipients. Findings of the study overall: Validation in larger populations is needed because few patients were studied. For some patients, primers changed over time, blocking nucleotide-level comparison. In tolerant patients, donor-specific Tregs outgrew total Tregs, suggesting antigen-driven expansion.

The germline CDR1 and CDR2 sequences are MGHDK and SYGVNS. V gave up 3 bases and J gave up 8 bases; unmatched junction bases: 14. CDR3 length: 17 amino acids. Profiling relied on immunoSEQ multiplex PCR, and the TCRdb table lists in-frame clones only, not all of them. The table has approximately 100,000 clones, approximately 93% seen once. Specimen: CD4+ T cells from blood, collected before the transplant. The sequence was obtained from a human donor who received a combined kidney and bone marrow transplant. V is TRBV25-1 and J is TRBJ2-1, with 9 positions matching TRBD2. The CDR3 protein is CASSEVERGASGDEQFF. The CDR3 DNA reads TGTGCCAGCAGTGAGGTAGAGCGGGGGGCTAGCGGCGATGAGCAGTTCTTC.